These 9 T cell receptor beta chains came from one sample sequenced in a study of cytomegalovirus exposure and HLA in healthy donors. With 60 Vbeta and 13 Jbeta primers, the PCR was carried out. Clones were read by immunoSEQ multiplex PCR, and TCRdb kept only the in-frame ones, dropping some. Of around 110,000 clones listed, more than 65% are singletons. Specimen: PBMCs. The receptor set was obtained from a woman aged 25 to 39 in good health and CMV-seronegative.

The chain has TRBV5-6 and TRBJ2-7; 9 positions match TRBD1. Unmatched junction bases numbered 10, after V lost 1 base and J lost 5 bases. The CDR3 length is 16 residues. The germline CDR1 and CDR2 sequences are SGHDT and YYEEEE. Here the CDR3 reads CASSLSPGTGYNEQYF. The CDR3 DNA is TGTGCCAGCAGCTTGTCTCCCGGGACAGGGTACAACGAGCAGTACTTC.

In its sample, this clone was seen a few times. The chain links TRBV5-4 to TRBJ2-5; TRBD1 matches at 7 bases. This CDR3 is built from 16 residues. CDR1 SGHNT and CDR2 YYREEE come from the germline V gene (reference sequence). The V gene end was trimmed by 4 bases and the J gene end by 2 bases; junction bases not matched to a gene: 11. CDR3 bases: TGTGCCAGCAGCCTGTCCCCGGGACAGAGACAAGAGACCCAGTACTTC. Amino acid sequence: CASSLSPGQRQETQYF.

V and J are TRBV19 and TRBJ2-6; D call uncertain. This CDR3 region has 15 residues. Trimming removed 6 bases at V and 2 bases at J, with 11 bases between. CDR1 and CDR2 (germline): LNHDA, SQIVND (reference sequence). CDR3 nucleotide sequence: TGTGCCAGTAGGTCAGGTGTTACTGGGGCCAACGTCCTGACTTTC. It codes for CASRSGVTGANVLTF.

The chain is built from TRBV7-8 and TRBJ1-6; TRBD1 might be the D (5 bases). Germline CDR1 SGHVS, CDR2 FQNEAQ. V shed 2 bases and J shed 5 bases, with 13 bases lying between them. The CDR3 sequence is 16 residues long. The CDR3 here is CASSLTPAGNNSPLHF. CDR3 nucleotides: TGTGCCAGCAGCTTAACTCCGGCAGGGAATAATTCACCCCTCCACTTT.

The CDR3 nucleotides read TGTGCCAGCTCAATTACACTGGACAGCGCCTATGGCTACACCTTC. Its translation is CASSITLDSAYGYTF. The chain joins TRBV18 to TRBJ1-2, with a weak D call TRBD1 (6 bases). This CDR3 region has 15 residues. The germline CDR1 and CDR2 sequences are KGHSH and LQKENI. V was clipped by 5 bases and J by 4 bases, with 17 bases between them.

V gene TRBV2 combines with J gene TRBJ1-4; 9 nucleotides agree with TRBD1. Germline V CDR1 and CDR2: SNHLY, FYNNEI. Unmatched junction bases numbered 2, after V lost 6 bases and J lost 0 bases. This CDR3 contains 15 residues. The CDR3 DNA is TGTGCCAGCAGAGGGGACAGGGCAACTAATGAAAAACTGTTTTTT. As protein: CASRGDRATNEKLFF.

The genes are TRBV2 and TRBJ2-3; D unclear. Looked up from germline, CDR1 is SNHLY and CDR2 is FYNNEI. The CDR3 is 14 amino acids. The V end lost 3 bases, the J end lost 2 bases, and 9 bases lay between the germline ends. CDR3 sequence reads: CASSELEDTDTQYF. In DNA, the CDR3 is TGTGCCAGCAGTGAGCTTGAGGACACAGATACGCAGTATTTT.

This clone was seen a handful of times. The chain recombines TRBV9 with TRBJ1-2; D unresolved. The CDR3 has 14 amino acids. The V and J ends lost 4 bases and 4 bases respectively, with 14 bases between them. Per germline, CDR1 SGDLS and CDR2 YYNGEE. Written as DNA, the CDR3 is TGTGCCAGCAGCTTAAGCGGGGTAGGCTATGGCTACACCTTC. Protein sequence: CASSLSGVGYGYTF.

The chain combines TRBV6-4 with TRBJ1-1; no clear D gene. V was shortened by 6 bases and J by 1 base, with 9 bases between the two germline ends. Per germline, CDR1 MRHNA and CDR2 SNTAGT. The CDR3 consists of 13 residues. The chain's CDR3 is CASRGGGNTEAFF. CDR3 DNA sequence: TGTGCCAGCAGGGGAGGAGGGAACACTGAAGCTTTCTTT.